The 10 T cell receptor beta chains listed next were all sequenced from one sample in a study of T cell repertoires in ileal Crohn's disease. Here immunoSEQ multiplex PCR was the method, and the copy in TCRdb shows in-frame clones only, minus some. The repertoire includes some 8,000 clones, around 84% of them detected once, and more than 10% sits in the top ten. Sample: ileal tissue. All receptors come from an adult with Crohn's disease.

DNA of the CDR3: TGTGCCAGCAGCGACAATTCAGGGGCTAAAAATGAAAAACTGTTTTTT. It encodes CASSDNSGAKNEKLFF. The chain uses TRBV11-3 and TRBJ1-4; tentatively, D is TRBD1 (6 bases). Germline V lookup: CDR1 SGHNT, CDR2 YENEEA. The CDR3 has 16 residues. The V gene lost 5 bases and the J gene lost 5 bases, with 18 bases spanning the gap.

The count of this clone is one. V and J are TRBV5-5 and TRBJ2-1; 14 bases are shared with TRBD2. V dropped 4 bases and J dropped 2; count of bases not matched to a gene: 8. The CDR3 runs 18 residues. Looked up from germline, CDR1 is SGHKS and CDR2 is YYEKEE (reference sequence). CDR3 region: CASSPGTSGSLAYNEQFF. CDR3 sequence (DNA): TGTGCCAGCAGCCCCGGGACTAGCGGGAGTCTCGCCTACAATGAGCAGTTCTTC. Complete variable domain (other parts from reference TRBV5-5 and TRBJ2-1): DAGVTQSPTHLIKTRGQQVTLRCSPISGHKSVSWYQQVLGQGPQFIFQYYEKEERGRGNFPDRFSARQFPNYSSELNVNALLLGDSALYLCASSPGTSGSLAYNEQFFGPGTRLTVL.

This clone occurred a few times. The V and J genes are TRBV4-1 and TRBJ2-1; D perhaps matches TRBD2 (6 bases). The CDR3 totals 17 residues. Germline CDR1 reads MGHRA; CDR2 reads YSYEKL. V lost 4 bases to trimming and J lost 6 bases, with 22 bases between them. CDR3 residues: CASSPAPGRELGNEQFF. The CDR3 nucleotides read TGCGCCAGCAGCCCAGCTCCGGGTCGGGAGTTAGGCAATGAGCAGTTCTTC.

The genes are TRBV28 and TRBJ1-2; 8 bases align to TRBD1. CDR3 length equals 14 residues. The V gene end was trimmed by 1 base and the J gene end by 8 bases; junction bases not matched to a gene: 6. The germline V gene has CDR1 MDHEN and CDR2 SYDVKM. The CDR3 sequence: CASSLYGQGKGYTF. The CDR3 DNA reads TGTGCCAGCAGTTTATACGGACAGGGAAAGGGCTACACCTTC.

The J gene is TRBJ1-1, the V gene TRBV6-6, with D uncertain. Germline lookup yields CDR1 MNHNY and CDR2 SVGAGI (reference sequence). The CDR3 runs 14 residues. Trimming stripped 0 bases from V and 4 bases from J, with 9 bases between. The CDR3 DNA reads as TGTGCCAGCAGTTACTCTGACCACAGCACTGAAGCTTTCTTT. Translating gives CASSYSDHSTEAFF.

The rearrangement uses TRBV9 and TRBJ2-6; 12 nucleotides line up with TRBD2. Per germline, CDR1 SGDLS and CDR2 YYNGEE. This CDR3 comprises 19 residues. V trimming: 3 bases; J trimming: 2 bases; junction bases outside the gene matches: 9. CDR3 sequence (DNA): TGTGCCAGCAGCGCCCGACTAGCGGGAGCTCGGCCTGGGGCCAACGTCCTGACTTTC. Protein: CASSARLAGARPGANVLTF.

The CDR3 DNA follows: TGTGCCAGCAGCTTAGGGCGGGGAAGGTACAATGAGCAGTTCTTC. Its protein is CASSLGRGRYNEQFF. This chain uses TRBV11-2 with TRBJ2-1, with D perhaps TRBD2 (6 bases). CDR1 and CDR2 (germline): SGHAT, FQNNGV. V shed 1 base and J shed 4 bases, with 11 bases lying between them. This CDR3 has 15 residues.

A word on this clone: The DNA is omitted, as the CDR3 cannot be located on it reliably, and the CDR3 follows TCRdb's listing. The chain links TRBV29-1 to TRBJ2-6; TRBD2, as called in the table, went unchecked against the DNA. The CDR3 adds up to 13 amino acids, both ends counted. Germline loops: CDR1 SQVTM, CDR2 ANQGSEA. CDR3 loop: CSVTTFGANVLTF.

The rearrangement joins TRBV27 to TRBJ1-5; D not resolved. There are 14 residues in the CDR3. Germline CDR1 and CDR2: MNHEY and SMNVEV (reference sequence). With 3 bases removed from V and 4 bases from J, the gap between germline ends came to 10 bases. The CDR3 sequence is CASSLSSGNQPQHF. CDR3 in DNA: TGTGCCAGCAGTTTGTCTTCCGGGAATCAGCCCCAGCATTTT.

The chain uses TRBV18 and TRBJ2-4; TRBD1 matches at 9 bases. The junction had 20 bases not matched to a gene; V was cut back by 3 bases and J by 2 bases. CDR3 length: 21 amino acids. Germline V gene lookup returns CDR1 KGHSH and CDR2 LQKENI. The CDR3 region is CASSPYWTGDGGSMSKNIQYF. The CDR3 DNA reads TGTGCCAGCTCACCCTACTGGACAGGGGATGGCGGTAGCATGTCCAAAAACATTCAGTACTTC. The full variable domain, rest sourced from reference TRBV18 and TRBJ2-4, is NAGVMQNPRHLVRRRGQEARLRCSPMKGHSHVYWYRQLPEEGLKFMVYLQKENIIDESGMPKERFSAEFPKEGPSILRIQQVVRGDSAAYFCASSPYWTGDGGSMSKNIQYFGAGTRLSVL.